This TCR beta chain was identified in a study of blood T cell repertoires in COVID-19. At the level of the study: Acute-phase and convalescent COVID-19 samples originated in the United States, Italy and Spain. From T cells, B-cell-depleted T cells, or PBMCs came the material, which was cDNA or gDNA.

The sample holds one count of this clone. Original processing methods: Counts of nucleated cells, estimated from reference gene primer amplification, were obtained. Libraries were prepared by immunoSEQ multiplex PCR; TCRdb keeps only in-frame clonotypes and omits some of them. The V and J calls and clone size were taken over from that table, and D and trimming were inferred from the DNA. The sample holds more than 200,000 clones, roughly 83% seen once. In germline, CDR1 is SGHDT, CDR2 YYEEEE. Trimming took 3 bases from V and 0 from J, leaving 17 bases between them. The CDR3 totals 17 residues. The sample was peripheral blood. V usage is TRBV5-6 and J usage is TRBJ2-3; D gene ambiguous. This TCR derives from a man aged 80 or over with acute or convalescent COVID-19. The CDR3 is CASSSRAGEWSTDTQYF. The CDR3 DNA is TGTGCCAGCAGCTCCCGAGCCGGTGAGTGGAGCACAGATACGCAGTATTTT.